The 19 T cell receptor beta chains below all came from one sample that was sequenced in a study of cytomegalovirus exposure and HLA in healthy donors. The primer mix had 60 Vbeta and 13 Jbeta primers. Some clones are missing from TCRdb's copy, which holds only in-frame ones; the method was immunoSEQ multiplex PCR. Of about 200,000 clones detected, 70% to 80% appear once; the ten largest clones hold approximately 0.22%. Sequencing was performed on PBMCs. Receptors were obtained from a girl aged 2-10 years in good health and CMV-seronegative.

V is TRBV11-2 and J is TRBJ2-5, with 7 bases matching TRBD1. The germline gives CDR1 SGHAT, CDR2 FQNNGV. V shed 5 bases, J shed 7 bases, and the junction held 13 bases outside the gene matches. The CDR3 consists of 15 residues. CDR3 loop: CASSSDHRGGWTQYF. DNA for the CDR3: TGTGCCAGCAGCAGCGATCACAGGGGCGGTTGGACCCAGTACTTC.

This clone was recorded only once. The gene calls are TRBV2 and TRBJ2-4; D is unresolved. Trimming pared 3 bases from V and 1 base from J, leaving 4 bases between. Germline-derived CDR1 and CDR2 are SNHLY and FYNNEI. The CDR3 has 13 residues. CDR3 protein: CASSDRAKNIQYF. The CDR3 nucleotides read TGTGCCAGCAGTGACAGGGCCAAAAACATTCAGTACTTC.

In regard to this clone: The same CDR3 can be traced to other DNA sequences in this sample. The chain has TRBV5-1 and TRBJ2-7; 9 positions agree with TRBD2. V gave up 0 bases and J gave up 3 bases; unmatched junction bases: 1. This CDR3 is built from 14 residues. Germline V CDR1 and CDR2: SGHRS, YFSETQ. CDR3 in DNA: TGCGCCAGCAGCTTGGATAGCGGGGGCTACGAGCAGTACTTC. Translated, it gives CASSLDSGGYEQYF.

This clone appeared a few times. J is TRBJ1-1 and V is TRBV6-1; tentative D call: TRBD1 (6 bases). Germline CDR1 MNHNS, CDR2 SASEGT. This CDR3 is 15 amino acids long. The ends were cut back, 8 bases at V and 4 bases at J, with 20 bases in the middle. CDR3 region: CASPEQGDGITEAFF. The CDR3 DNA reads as TGTGCCAGCCCCGAACAGGGAGATGGGATCACTGAAGCTTTCTTT.

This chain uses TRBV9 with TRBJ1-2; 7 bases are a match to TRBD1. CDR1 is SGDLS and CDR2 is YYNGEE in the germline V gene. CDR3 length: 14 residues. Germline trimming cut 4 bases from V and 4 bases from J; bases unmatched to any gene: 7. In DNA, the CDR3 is TGTGCCAGCAGCCAGGAGCCAGGGGGCTATGGCTACACCTTC. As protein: CASSQEPGGYGYTF.

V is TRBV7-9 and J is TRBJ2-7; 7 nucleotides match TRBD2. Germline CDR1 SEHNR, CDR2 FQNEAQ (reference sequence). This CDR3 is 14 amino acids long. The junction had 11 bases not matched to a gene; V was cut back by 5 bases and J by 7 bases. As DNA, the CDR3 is TGTGCCAGCAGCCCCCCGGCGGAGGGAGGGGAGCAGTACTTC. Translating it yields CASSPPAEGGEQYF.

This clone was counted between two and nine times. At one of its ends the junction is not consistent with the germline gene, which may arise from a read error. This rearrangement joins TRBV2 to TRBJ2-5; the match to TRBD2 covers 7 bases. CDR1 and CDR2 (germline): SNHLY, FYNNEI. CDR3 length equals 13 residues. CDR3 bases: TGTGCCAGCAGCGGGAGGTACCAAGAGGCCCAGTACTTC. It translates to CASSGRYQEAQYF.

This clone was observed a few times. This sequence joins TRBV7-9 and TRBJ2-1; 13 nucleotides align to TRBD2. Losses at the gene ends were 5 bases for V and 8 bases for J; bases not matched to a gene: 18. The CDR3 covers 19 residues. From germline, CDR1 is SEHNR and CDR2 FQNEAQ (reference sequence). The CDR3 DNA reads TGTGCCAGCAGCCCCCTAACAGGGGCTGGACTAGCGGGAGTTGATGAGCAGTTCTTC. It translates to CASSPLTGAGLAGVDEQFF.

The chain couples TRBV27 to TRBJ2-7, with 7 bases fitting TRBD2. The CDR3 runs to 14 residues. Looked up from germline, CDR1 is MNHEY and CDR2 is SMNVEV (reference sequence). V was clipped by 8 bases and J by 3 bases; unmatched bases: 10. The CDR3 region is CASRRRGGGYEQYF. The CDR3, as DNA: TGTGCCAGCCGTCGGCGAGGCGGGGGCTACGAGCAGTACTTC.

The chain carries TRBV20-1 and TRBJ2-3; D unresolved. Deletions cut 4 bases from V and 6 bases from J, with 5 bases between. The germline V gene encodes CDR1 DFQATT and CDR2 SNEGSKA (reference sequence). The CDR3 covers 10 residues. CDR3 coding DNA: TGCAGTGCTACAGTCGATACGCAGTATTTT. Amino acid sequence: CSATVDTQYF.

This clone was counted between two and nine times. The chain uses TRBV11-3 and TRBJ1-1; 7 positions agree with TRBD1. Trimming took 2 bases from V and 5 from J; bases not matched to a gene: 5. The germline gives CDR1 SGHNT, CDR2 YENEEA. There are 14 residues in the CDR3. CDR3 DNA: TGTGCCAGCAGCTTACAGGGGGGTCAAACTGAAGCTTTCTTT. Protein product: CASSLQGGQTEAFF. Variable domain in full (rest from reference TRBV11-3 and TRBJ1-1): EAGVVQSPRYKIIEKKQPVAFWCNPISGHNTLYWYLQNLGQGPELLIRYENEEAVDDSQLPKDRFSAERLKGVDSTLKIQPAELGDSAVYLCASSLQGGQTEAFFGQGTRLTVV.

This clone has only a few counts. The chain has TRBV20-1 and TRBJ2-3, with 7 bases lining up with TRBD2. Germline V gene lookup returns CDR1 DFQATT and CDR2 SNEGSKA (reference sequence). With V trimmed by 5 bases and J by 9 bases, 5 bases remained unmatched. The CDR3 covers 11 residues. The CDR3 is CSAPTSATQYF. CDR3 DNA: TGCAGTGCTCCCACTAGCGCCACGCAGTATTTT.

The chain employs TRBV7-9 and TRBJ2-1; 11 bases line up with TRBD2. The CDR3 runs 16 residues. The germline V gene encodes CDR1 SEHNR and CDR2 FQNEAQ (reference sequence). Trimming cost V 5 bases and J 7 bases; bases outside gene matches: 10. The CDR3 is CASSTSGSRLGNEQFF. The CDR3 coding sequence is TGTGCCAGCAGCACTAGCGGGAGCAGATTGGGGAATGAGCAGTTCTTC.

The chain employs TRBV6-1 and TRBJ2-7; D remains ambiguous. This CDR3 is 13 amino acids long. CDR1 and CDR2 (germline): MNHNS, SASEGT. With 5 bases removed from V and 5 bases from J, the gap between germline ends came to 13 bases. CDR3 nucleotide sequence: TGTGCCAGCAGTCCACTTACTCCCAACGAGCAGTACTTC. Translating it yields CASSPLTPNEQYF.

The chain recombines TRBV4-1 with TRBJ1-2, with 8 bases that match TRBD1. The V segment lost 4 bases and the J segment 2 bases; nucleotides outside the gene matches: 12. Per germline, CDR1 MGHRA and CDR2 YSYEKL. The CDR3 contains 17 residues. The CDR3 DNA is TGCGCCAGCAGCCCGGAAGGGGCAGGGGGCGCGAACTATGGCTACACCTTC. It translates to CASSPEGAGGANYGYTF.

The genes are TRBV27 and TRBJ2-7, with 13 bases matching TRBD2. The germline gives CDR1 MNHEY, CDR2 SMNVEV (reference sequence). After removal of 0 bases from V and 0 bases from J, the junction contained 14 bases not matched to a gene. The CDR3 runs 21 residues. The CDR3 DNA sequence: TGTGCCAGCAGTTTATCGGCCCTCCGGACTAGCGGGGGAACCTTCTCCTACGAGCAGTACTTC. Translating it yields CASSLSALRTSGGTFSYEQYF.

The CDR3 sequence is CSAITLYEAFF. The CDR3 region has the DNA TGCAGTGCTATAACCCTATATGAAGCTTTCTTT. The chain is built from TRBV20-1 and TRBJ1-1; D is undetermined. The CDR3 length is 11 residues. Trimming took 4 bases from V and 7 from J, leaving 10 bases between them. Germline V gene data show CDR1 as DFQATT and CDR2 as SNEGSKA (reference sequence).

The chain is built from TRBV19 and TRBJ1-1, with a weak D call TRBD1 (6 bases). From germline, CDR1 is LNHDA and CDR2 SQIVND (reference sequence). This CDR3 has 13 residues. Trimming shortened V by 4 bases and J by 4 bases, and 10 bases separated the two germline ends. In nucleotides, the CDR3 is TGTGCCAGTAGTACTGGACAGATCACTGAAGCTTTCTTT. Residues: CASSTGQITEAFF.

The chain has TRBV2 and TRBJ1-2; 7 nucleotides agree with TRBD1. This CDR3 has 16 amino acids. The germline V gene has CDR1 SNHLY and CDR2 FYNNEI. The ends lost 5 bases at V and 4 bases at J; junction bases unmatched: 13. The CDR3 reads CASSKPGRQGSYGYTF. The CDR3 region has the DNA TGTGCCAGCAGTAAGCCGGGGCGACAGGGCTCCTATGGCTACACCTTC.